A selection of T cell receptor beta chains follows, all from one sample in a study of PD-1 blockade in classical Hodgkin lymphoma. Profiled with immunoSEQ multiplex PCR; TCRdb holds only in-frame clones, not every one. The sample comprises tens of thousands of clones, approximately 82% of which are singletons, and approximately 15% rests with the top ten. The material was peripheral blood mononuclear cells (PBMCs), obtained before the second cycle of nivolumab. These receptor sequences come from a human donor with classical Hodgkin lymphoma. Each CDR3 is given with its conserved first and last residue. D genes are given only for firm matches. Where a row states a size, it is once, few, many or the class of an expanded clone; other rows omit it.

CASSLGQGNQPQHF	TGTGCCAGCAGCTTAGGACAGGGCAATCAGCCCCAGCATTTT	TRBV13	TRBJ1-5	.	.
CASSPGQYSNQPQHF	TGTGCCAGCTCACCAGGACAGTATAGCAATCAGCCCCAGCATTTT	TRBV18	TRBJ1-5	.	.
CASSSFTRQANEKLFF	TGTGCCAGCAGCTCTTTCACTCGCCAAGCTAATGAAAAACTGTTTTTT	TRBV11-3	TRBJ1-4	.	once
CASSPGTGYGETQYF	TGCGCCAGCAGCCCCGGAACAGGGTATGGAGAGACCCAGTACTTC	TRBV5-1	TRBJ2-5	.	.
CASSPLWAGDYGYTF	TGTGCCAGCAGCCCGTTATGGGCAGGGGACTATGGCTACACCTTC	TRBV7-2	TRBJ1-2	.	few
CASSSIKPNFGNEQFF	TGTGCCAGCAGTTCCATCAAGCCCAACTTCGGCAATGAGCAGTTCTTC	TRBV6-6	TRBJ2-1	.	.
CASSLGWDYGYTF	TGTGCCAGCAGCTTGGGCTGGGATTATGGCTACACCTTC	TRBV5-6	TRBJ1-2	.	.
CAVLGGISNQPQHF	TGTGCCGTCCTGGGGGGTATAAGCAATCAGCCCCAGCATTTT	TRBV11-2	TRBJ1-5	.	.
CASSPLDRYYSGANVLTF	TGCGCCAGCAGCCCGTTGGACAGGTACTATTCTGGGGCCAACGTCCTGACTTTC	TRBV5-1	TRBJ2-6	TRBD1	.
CASSLSASNEQYF	TGTGCCAGCAGCCTGAGCGCCTCTAACGAGCAGTACTTC	TRBV7-9	TRBJ2-7	.	.
CASSREEGGTEAFF	TGTGCCAGCAGTCGGGAGGAGGGAGGGACTGAAGCTTTCTTT	TRBV25-1	TRBJ1-1	.	.
CASSLAGGPGETQYF	TGTGCCAGCAGCTTGGCCGGGGGGCCGGGGGAGACCCAGTACTTC	TRBV5-6	TRBJ2-5	.	.
CASSVAPGSYNSPLHF	TGTGCCAGCAGCGTAGCCCCGGGCTCCTATAATTCACCCCTCCACTTT	TRBV9	TRBJ1-6	.	.
CASTQVLSTDTQYF	TGTGCCAGTACTCAGGTCCTGAGCACAGATACGCAGTATTTT	TRBV2	TRBJ2-3	.	.
CASSITGTENTIYF	TGTGCCAGCAGCATCACCGGGACAGAAAACACCATATATTTT	TRBV7-2	TRBJ1-3	TRBD1	.
CASSVDRATDTQYF	TGTGCCAGCAGTGTGGACCGGGCCACAGATACGCAGTATTTT	TRBV2	TRBJ2-3	.	many
CASSLGGLGETQYF	TGTGCCAGCAGCCTAGGGGGGCTGGGAGAGACCCAGTACTTC	TRBV7-3	TRBJ2-5	.	.
CASAYGNTIYF	TGTGCCAGCGCCTACGGAAACACCATATATTTT	TRBV6-6	TRBJ1-3	.	.
CASSSPLGQDGYTF	TGTGCCAGCAGCTCTCCTCTGGGGCAGGACGGCTACACCTTC	TRBV7-2	TRBJ1-2	.	.
CASSDPGQGAVGKAFF	TGTGCCAGCAGTGACCCCGGACAGGGGGCCGTCGGGAAAGCTTTCTTT	TRBV25-1	TRBJ1-1	TRBD1	once
CASSLGGNHQPQHF	TGTGCCAGCAGCTTGGGAGGGAACCATCAGCCCCAGCATTTT	TRBV5-5	TRBJ1-5	.	.
CASSTSTSSREQFF	TGTGCCAGTAGTACGTCGACTAGCTCAAGGGAGCAGTTCTTC	TRBV19	TRBJ2-1	TRBD2	.
CASSLEQGDYTF	TGTGCCAGCAGCTTAGAGCAGGGTGACTACACCTTC	TRBV7-9	TRBJ1-2	.	.
CASSFYRGSNQPQHF	TGTGCCAGCAGCTTTTACAGGGGTAGCAATCAGCCCCAGCATTTT	TRBV7-2	TRBJ1-5	TRBD1	.
CASSEAWSGELFF	TGTGCCAGCAGTGAAGCGTGGTCCGGGGAGCTGTTTTTT	TRBV2	TRBJ2-2	.	.
CASSPTTPQETQYF	TGTGCCAGCAGCCCGACTACCCCCCAGGAGACCCAGTACTTC	TRBV11-2	TRBJ2-5	.	.
CASSQDLTQLYGYTF	TGCGCCAGCAGCCAAGATTTGACACAGCTCTATGGCTACACCTTC	TRBV4-3	TRBJ1-2	.	.
CASSPVGSNQPQHF	TGTGCCAGCAGTCCGGTGGGTAGCAATCAGCCCCAGCATTTT	TRBV27	TRBJ1-5	.	.
CASSSSAPLEIQYF	TGCGCCAGCAGCTCCTCGGCACCATTAGAGATCCAGTACTTC	TRBV5-1	TRBJ2-5	.	.
CASSQASLALANEQFF	TGTGCCAGCAGCCAGGCATCCCTAGCCCTCGCCAATGAGCAGTTCTTC	TRBV9	TRBJ2-1	.	.
CASRYSAGELFF	TGTGCCAGCAGATATAGCGCCGGGGAGCTGTTTTTT	TRBV7-9	TRBJ2-2	.	few
CASSVAGGAVGEKLFF	TGTGCCAGCAGCGTAGCTGGGGGGGCGGTTGGAGAAAAACTGTTTTTT	TRBV9	TRBJ1-4	.	.
CASSMGAMNTEAFF	TGTGCCAGTAGTATGGGGGCTATGAACACTGAAGCTTTCTTT	TRBV19	TRBJ1-1	.	.
CASSSSQTGAGEKLFF	TGTGCCAGCAGCTCCTCTCAGACAGGGGCGGGGGAAAAACTGTTTTTT	TRBV7-2	TRBJ1-4	TRBD1	few
CASSAGTDNYGYTF	TGTGCCAGCAGTGCCGGGACAGATAACTATGGCTACACCTTC	TRBV6-1	TRBJ1-2	TRBD1	.
CASSKVGQKNQPQHF	TGTGCCAGCAGCAAAGTGGGACAGAAGAATCAGCCCCAGCATTTT	TRBV21-1	TRBJ1-5	.	.
CASSLRPGGGQTQYF	TGCGCCAGCAGCCTGCGACCAGGGGGGGGGCAGACCCAGTACTTC	TRBV4-3	TRBJ2-5	.	.
CASRGQGYGSYEQYF	TGTGCCAGCCGGGGCCAGGGGTACGGGTCCTACGAGCAGTACTTC	TRBV7-2	TRBJ2-7	.	.
CASRLYPGTNTEAFF	TGCGCCAGCAGACTCTATCCCGGGACTAACACTGAAGCTTTCTTT	TRBV5-1	TRBJ1-1	.	.
CASSPGVPLNTEAFF	TGTGCCAGCTCACCGGGGGTACCTTTGAACACTGAAGCTTTCTTT	TRBV18	TRBJ1-1	.	.
CASSTRDIEAFF	TGTGCCAGCAGCACCCGGGACATTGAAGCTTTCTTT	TRBV21-1	TRBJ1-1	.	.
CASSLFGSRQGEAFF	TGTGCCAGCAGCTTATTCGGCTCGCGTCAGGGTGAAGCTTTCTTT	TRBV7-2	TRBJ1-1	.	.
CASSLETDAVQDTQYF	TGTGCCAGCAGCTTAGAAACGGACGCTGTTCAAGATACGCAGTATTTT	TRBV7-8	TRBJ2-3	.	many
CASSSRVQETQYF	TGTGCCAGCAGCTCCAGGGTCCAAGAGACCCAGTACTTC	TRBV5-4	TRBJ2-5	.	.
CASSGGYYEQYF	TGCGCCAGCAGTGGAGGGTACTACGAGCAGTACTTC	TRBV10-1	TRBJ2-7	.	.
CASSVGGQETQYF	TGTGCCAGCAGCGTAGGAGGCCAAGAGACCCAGTACTTC	TRBV9	TRBJ2-5	.	once
CASSLVTTYEQYF	TGTGCCAGCAGCTTAGTAACCACTTACGAGCAGTACTTC	TRBV11-2	TRBJ2-7	.	.
CASSQDMAGRQQFF	TGCGCCAGCAGCCAAGATATGGCGGGGCGCCAGCAGTTCTTC	TRBV4-1	TRBJ2-1	.	.
CASSLDPGSNTEAFF	TGTGCCAGCAGCTTAGATCCAGGGAGTAACACTGAAGCTTTCTTT	TRBV11-2	TRBJ1-1	.	medium-sized
CASSTYDRVSNQPQHF	TGTGCCAGTAGTACCTACGACAGGGTGAGCAATCAGCCCCAGCATTTT	TRBV19	TRBJ1-5	TRBD1	once
CASSYRVGYNEQFF	TGTGCCAGCAGTTACAGGGTCGGGTACAATGAGCAGTTCTTC	TRBV6-6	TRBJ2-1	.	.
CASSSLAGAQYF	TGTGCCAGCAGCTCTTTAGCGGGGGCTCAGTACTTC	TRBV5-6	TRBJ2-7	TRBD2	.
CASRHFHSPGGTGELFF	TGCGCCAGTCGTCACTTTCACTCCCCCGGGGGCACCGGGGAGCTGTTTTTT	TRBV4-1	TRBJ2-2	.	.
CASSLAREETQYF	TGTGCCAGCAGCTTAGCTAGGGAGGAGACCCAGTACTTC	TRBV7-2	TRBJ2-5	.	.
CSGREGRGYTF	TGCAGCGGGCGGGAGGGTCGCGGCTACACCTTC	TRBV29-1	TRBJ1-2	.	.
CASNLFAGGNEKLFF	TGCGCCAGCAACCTTTTCGCGGGGGGGAATGAAAAACTGTTTTTT	TRBV4-1	TRBJ1-4	.	.
CASSPPWTPATNEKLFF	TGCGCCAGCAGCCCCCCCTGGACCCCAGCAACTAATGAAAAACTGTTTTTT	TRBV4-1	TRBJ1-4	.	.
CASSLGGQGYEQYF	TGTGCCAGCAGCTTAGGTGGGCAGGGCTACGAGCAGTACTTC	TRBV7-9	TRBJ2-7	.	.
CASSEALALDGYTF	TGTGCCAGCAGTGAAGCCCTTGCCCTCGATGGCTACACCTTC	TRBV6-1	TRBJ1-2	.	.